The 15 T cell receptor beta chains presented below share a single source sample, sequenced in a study of cytomegalovirus exposure and HLA in healthy donors. The PCR employed 60 Vbeta primers together with 13 Jbeta primers. This table comes from immunoSEQ multiplex PCR, and its TCRdb copy is limited to in-frame clones, with some not included. Across about 51,000 clones, the top ten clones capture around 26% of the sample. The sample comprised PBMCs. These receptors came from a middle-aged man in good health and CMV-seropositive.

The chain combines TRBV7-6 with TRBJ2-5; D remains ambiguous. The CDR3 sequence is 13 residues long. V lost 1 base and J 2 bases, leaving 5 bases between the germline ends. CDR1 and CDR2 from the germline V gene are SGHVS and FNYEAQ. CDR3 region: CASSLGQQETQYF. The CDR3 DNA sequence: TGTGCCAGCAGCTTAGGGCAGCAAGAGACCCAGTACTTC.

The chain carries TRBV7-3 and TRBJ1-5, with D possibly matching TRBD1 (6 bases). The CDR3 is made up of 13 amino acids. Germline V gene data show CDR1 as SGHTA and CDR2 as FQGTGA. V was cut by 1 base and J by 6 bases, with 7 bases left in between. The CDR3: CASSLKGGQPQHF. CDR3 nucleotide sequence: TGTGCCAGCAGCTTAAAAGGGGGTCAGCCCCAGCATTTT.

J is TRBJ1-2 and V is TRBV18; 9 positions agree with TRBD1. Germline assignment: CDR1 KGHSH and CDR2 LQKENI. The V gene end was trimmed by 0 bases and the J gene end by 13 bases; junction bases not matched to a gene: 6. The CDR3 totals 13 residues. The CDR3 loop is CASSPPGQGAVTF. The CDR3 bases are TGTGCCAGCTCACCACCGGGACAGGGTGCCGTCACCTTC.

V usage is TRBV5-6 and J usage is TRBJ2-7; tentatively, D is TRBD1 (6 bases). CDR3 length: 15 residues. CDR1 SGHDT and CDR2 YYEEEE come from the germline V gene. Trimming removed 4 bases at V and 2 bases at J, with 16 bases between. Here the CDR3 reads CASSLRQAGPYEQYF. DNA for the CDR3: TGTGCCAGCAGCCTGCGACAGGCGGGCCCCTACGAGCAGTACTTC.

V is TRBV4-1 and J is TRBJ1-4, with D maybe TRBD1 (5 bases). V lost 0 bases to trimming and J lost 4 bases, with 12 bases between them. The CDR3 is made up of 16 amino acids. The germline V gene has CDR1 MGHRA and CDR2 YSYEKL. In nucleotides, the CDR3 is TGCGCCAGCAGCCAAGATCCGACAGACCATAATGAAAAACTGTTTTTT. Its translation is CASSQDPTDHNEKLFF.

The V and J genes are TRBV9 and TRBJ1-2; 8 positions agree with TRBD1. The germline V gene has CDR1 SGDLS and CDR2 YYNGEE. The CDR3 sequence is 16 residues long. The V segment lost 3 bases and the J segment 4 bases; nucleotides outside the gene matches: 11. This CDR3 is CASSEMGQAILYGYTF. CDR3 DNA: TGTGCCAGCAGCGAGATGGGACAGGCAATCCTCTATGGCTACACCTTC. Supplemented by reference TRBV9 and TRBJ1-2, the full variable domain reads DSGVTQTPKHLITATGQRVTLRCSPRSGDLSVYWYQQSLDQGLQFLIQYYNGEERAKGNILERFSAQQFPDLHSELNLSSLELGDSALYFCASSEMGQAILYGYTFGSGTRLTVV.

The V gene is TRBV30, the J gene TRBJ2-7; the match to TRBD1 covers 7 bases. Germline CDR1 is GTSNPN and CDR2 is SVGIG (reference sequence). Trimming removed 3 bases from V and 6 bases from J; junction bases left unmatched: 8. The CDR3 has 13 residues. CDR3 sequence (DNA): TGTGCCTGGAGGGGGGACAGAGTACGCGAGCAGTACTTC. It codes for CAWRGDRVREQYF. The full variable domain, completed using reference TRBV30 and TRBJ2-7, is SQTIHQWPATLVQPVGSPLSLECTVEGTSNPNLYWYRQAAGRGLQLLFYSVGIGQISSEVPQNLSASRPQDRQFILSSKKLLLSDSGFYLCAWRGDRVREQYFGPGTRLTVT.

The genes are TRBV6-1 and TRBJ2-7; the D is unclear. Trimming left V 8 bases short and J 2 bases short, with 16 bases between. This CDR3 contains 14 residues. In germline, CDR1 is MNHNS, CDR2 SASEGT. The CDR3 loop reads CASPSPFGTYEQYF. The DNA for the CDR3 is TGTGCCAGCCCATCCCCATTCGGTACCTACGAGCAGTACTTC.

The chain recombines TRBV10-3 with TRBJ2-5; 10 nucleotides line up with TRBD2. This CDR3 region has 16 residues. Looked up from germline, CDR1 is ENHRY and CDR2 is SYGVKD. With V trimmed by 6 bases and J by 5 bases, 12 bases remained unmatched. CDR3 coding DNA: TGTGCCATCAGAACCAGCGGGGGGGCCTTTAGGGAGACCCAGTACTTC. Protein sequence: CAIRTSGGAFRETQYF.

This sequence joins TRBV28 and TRBJ1-5, with D perhaps matching TRBD1 (5 bases). This CDR3 comprises 15 residues. Germline V gene data show CDR1 as MDHEN and CDR2 as SYDVKM. The germline V and J ends were trimmed by 4 bases and 3 bases, with 13 bases remaining between them. The CDR3 here is CASSSPAGNNQPQHF. CDR3 in DNA: TGTGCCAGCAGTTCCCCGGCAGGGAACAATCAGCCCCAGCATTTT.

The V gene is TRBV5-1, the J gene TRBJ2-1; 10 bases map to TRBD1. Germline CDR1 SGHRS, CDR2 YFSETQ. The CDR3 totals 15 residues. The J segment lost 6 bases and the V segment lost 6 bases, leaving 9 bases of the junction unmatched. In DNA form, the CDR3 reads TGCGCCAGCACCAAAGACAGGGGGCTAAGCAATGAGCAGTTCTTC. Its protein product is CASTKDRGLSNEQFF.

The V and J genes are TRBV9 and TRBJ1-6, with 8 bases lining up with TRBD1. The V segment lost 0 bases and the J segment 8 bases; nucleotides outside the gene matches: 4. Germline V CDR1 and CDR2: SGDLS, YYNGEE. There are 15 residues in the CDR3. The CDR3 DNA reads TGTGCCAGCAGCGTAGGGAACAGGGGGGATTCACCCCTCCACTTT. Residues: CASSVGNRGDSPLHF.

This chain joins TRBV18 and TRBJ2-3; 9 nucleotides align to TRBD1. With 1 base clipped from V and 0 bases from J, the junction kept 2 bases outside the gene matches. The germline V gene has CDR1 KGHSH and CDR2 LQKENI. CDR3 length equals 16 residues. The CDR3 coding sequence is TGTGCCAGCTCACCACTAGGGACAGGGAGCACAGATACGCAGTATTTT. Translation: CASSPLGTGSTDTQYF.

The CDR3 loop is CASSLGGPNTGELFF. The CDR3 DNA follows: TGTGCCAGCAGCTTAGGGGGGCCAAACACCGGGGAGCTGTTTTTT. V gene TRBV7-8 combines with J gene TRBJ2-2, with D possibly TRBD1 on 6 matching bases. The CDR3 is 15 amino acids. Per the germline V gene, CDR1 is SGHVS and CDR2 is FQNEAQ. V lost 1 base and J lost 2, with 8 bases in between.

The rearrangement links TRBV30 to TRBJ1-3; D may be TRBD1 (5 bases). This CDR3 has 13 residues. Trimming shortened V by 0 bases and J by 6 bases, and 9 bases separated the two germline ends. The germline gives CDR1 GTSNPN, CDR2 SVGIG (reference sequence). The CDR3 is CAWSVKGSNTIYF. In nucleotides, the CDR3 is TGTGCCTGGAGTGTGAAGGGGTCAAACACCATATATTTT.